These T cell receptor beta chains were read from a single sample in a study of blood T cell repertoires in COVID-19. Data came from immunoSEQ multiplex PCR; TCRdb stores just in-frame clones and leaves some out. The sample has approximately 200,000 clones, about nine tenths seen once. Sequencing was performed on peripheral blood. These TCRs come from a man in his fifties with acute or convalescent COVID-19. Each CDR3 is given with its conserved first and last residue. D genes are given only for firm matches. A row's size may be missing; if present it is once, few, many or a size class.

CDR3,DNA,size,D,J,V
CASSQGSAGGNTDTQYF,TGTGCCAGCAGCCAAGGTTCCGCGGGGGGAAACACAGATACGCAGTATTTT,.,TRBD2,TRBJ2-3,TRBV4-2
CASRGTVPQPQHF,TGTGCCAGCAGGGGGACAGTACCTCAGCCCCAGCATTTT,.,TRBD1,TRBJ1-5,TRBV2
CASSESQDLEAFF,TGTGCCAGCAGTGAAAGCCAGGATCTTGAAGCTTTCTTT,few,.,TRBJ1-1,TRBV6-1
CASSGGVVETQYF,TGCGCCAGCAGCGGGGGGGTGGTTGAGACCCAGTACTTC,.,TRBD2,TRBJ2-5,TRBV5-1
CASSWGTAEAFF,TGTGCCAGCAGTTGGGGGACAGCTGAAGCTTTCTTT,.,TRBD1,TRBJ1-1,TRBV5-6
CASRGQQRNTEAFF,TGTGCCAGCAGGGGGCAGCAGCGGAACACTGAAGCTTTCTTT,.,.,TRBJ1-1,TRBV6-5
CASSLNTGNYEQYF,TGCGCCAGCAGCTTAAACACAGGGAACTACGAGCAGTACTTC,.,.,TRBJ2-7,TRBV5-1
CASSPTIMNTEAFF,TGTGCCAGCAGCCCTACTATTATGAACACTGAAGCTTTCTTT,.,.,TRBJ1-1,TRBV5-4
CASSPTGNQPQHF,TGTGCCAGCTCACCTACAGGGAATCAGCCCCAGCATTTT,.,.,TRBJ1-5,TRBV18
CASGTGTNSGNTIYF,TGCGCCAGCGGGACAGGAACCAACTCTGGAAACACCATATATTTT,.,TRBD1,TRBJ1-3,TRBV5-1
CASSLDRVVNTEAFF,TGCGCCAGCAGCTTGGACAGGGTCGTGAACACTGAAGCTTTCTTT,.,.,TRBJ1-1,TRBV5-1
CASSLVAGPGELFF,TGCGCCAGCAGCTTGGTAGCGGGGCCCGGGGAGCTGTTTTTT,.,TRBD2,TRBJ2-2,TRBV5-1
CAIRGTGVGPQHF,TGTGCCATCAGAGGGACAGGCGTCGGTCCCCAGCATTTT,.,TRBD1,TRBJ1-5,TRBV10-3
CASSVAVAGGADTQYF,TGTGCCAGCAGCGTAGCGGTAGCGGGGGGCGCAGATACGCAGTATTTT,few,TRBD2,TRBJ2-3,TRBV9
CASSLQGLAKNIQYF,TGTGCCAGCAGCTTACAGGGGCTGGCCAAAAACATTCAGTACTTC,.,TRBD1,TRBJ2-4,TRBV5-8
CASSRQGRDTGELFF,TGTGCCAGCAGCCGACAGGGGAGGGACACCGGGGAGCTGTTTTTT,.,.,TRBJ2-2,TRBV9
CASSLGDSDSPLHF,TGCGCCAGCAGCTTGGGGGACAGCGATTCACCCCTCCACTTT,.,TRBD1,TRBJ1-6,TRBV5-1
CASSQGTEYGYTF,TGTGCCAGCAGCCAAGGGACAGAGTATGGCTACACCTTC,.,.,TRBJ1-2,TRBV4-2
CASSPGGEQYF,TGTGCCAGCAGCCCCGGGGGCGAGCAGTACTTC,.,.,TRBJ2-7,TRBV6-6
CASSSRTGNYNEQFF,TGTGCCAGCAGCTCCCGGACAGGGAACTACAATGAGCAGTTCTTC,.,TRBD1,TRBJ2-1,TRBV5-4
CASSRDISGNTIYF,TGTGCCAGCAGTCGGGACATCTCTGGAAACACCATATATTTT,.,.,TRBJ1-3,TRBV6-5
CASSPGSGSSGNTIYF,TGTGCCAGCAGCCCAGGTTCGGGGAGCTCTGGAAACACCATATATTTT,.,.,TRBJ1-3,TRBV7-3
CSVARWGRGGYTF,TGCAGCGTTGCACGATGGGGGCGAGGGGGCTACACCTTC,.,.,TRBJ1-2,TRBV29-1
CACHLTGSNSPLHF,TGTGCCTGTCACCTTACAGGGTCTAATTCACCCCTCCACTTT,.,.,TRBJ1-6,TRBV30
CASRSGGGGQPQHF,TGTGCCAGTAGGTCGGGGGGCGGTGGTCAGCCCCAGCATTTT,.,.,TRBJ1-5,TRBV19
CASSGGKTYNEQFF,TGTGCCAGCTCCGGGGGAAAGACCTACAATGAGCAGTTCTTC,.,.,TRBJ2-1,TRBV18
CATSGRGGMSYEQYF,TGTGCCACCAGCGGCCGGGGCGGGATGTCCTACGAGCAGTACTTC,.,.,TRBJ2-7,TRBV15
CASSLYRANTEAFF,TGTGCCAGCAGTTTATACAGGGCGAACACTGAAGCTTTCTTT,.,.,TRBJ1-1,TRBV27
CASGGNGETQYF,TGTGCTAGTGGCGGGAACGGGGAGACCCAGTACTTC,.,.,TRBJ2-5,TRBV12-5
CASSPRQGPNTEAFF,TGTGCCAGCAGCCCCCGACAGGGACCGAACACTGAAGCTTTCTTT,.,TRBD1,TRBJ1-1,TRBV11-2
CASSLNRVSNQPQHF,TGTGCCAGCAGCTTGAACAGGGTTAGCAATCAGCCCCAGCATTTT,once,.,TRBJ1-5,TRBV7-8
CASRQAIGQPYEQYF,TGTGCCAGCAGACAGGCGATAGGACAGCCCTACGAGCAGTACTTC,.,.,TRBJ2-7,TRBV2
CASSSDRGNTIYF,TGCGCCAGCAGCTCGGACAGAGGAAACACCATATATTTT,.,.,TRBJ1-3,TRBV5-1
CASSWGTGNYGYTF,TGTGCCAGCAGCTGGGGGACAGGGAACTATGGCTACACCTTC,.,TRBD1,TRBJ1-2,TRBV3-1/TRBV3-2
CASSQERQSGNQPQHF,TGCGCCAGCAGCCAAGAGAGACAGAGTGGCAATCAGCCCCAGCATTTT,.,.,TRBJ1-5,TRBV4-1
CASSQLTVNYGYTF,TGTGCCAGCAGCCAATTGACAGTAAACTATGGCTACACCTTC,few,.,TRBJ1-2,TRBV14
CASSVQGSTNYGYTF,TGTGCCAGCAGCGTTCAGGGGTCCACTAACTATGGCTACACCTTC,.,.,TRBJ1-2,TRBV9
CASSLPPWDRFYTDTQYF,TGTGCCAGCAGCTTACCCCCCTGGGACAGATTCTACACAGATACGCAGTATTTT,few,TRBD1,TRBJ2-3,TRBV7-6
CASSPRGGGGYTF,TGTGCCAGCAGCCCGCGGGGCGGCGGTGGCTACACCTTC,.,.,TRBJ1-2,TRBV2
CASSPIGGYQETQYF,TGTGCCAGCAGCCCAATAGGGGGTTACCAAGAGACCCAGTACTTC,once,.,TRBJ2-5,TRBV5-5
CASSVWGMTTNYEQYF,TGTGCCAGCTCCGTTTGGGGTATGACTACAAACTACGAGCAGTACTTC,.,.,TRBJ2-7,TRBV18
CASSLPRNTEAFF,TGTGCCAGCAGTTTACCCAGGAACACTGAAGCTTTCTTT,.,.,TRBJ1-1,TRBV12-3/TRBV12-4
CATSRGLNYGYTF,TGTGCCACCAGCAGGGGACTCAACTATGGCTACACCTTC,once,.,TRBJ1-2,TRBV15
CSAIPSNTEAFF,TGCAGCGCAATCCCGTCGAACACTGAAGCTTTCTTT,.,.,TRBJ1-1,TRBV29-1
CASSPLGNTEAFF,TGCGCCAGCAGCCCCCTGGGCAACACTGAAGCTTTCTTT,.,.,TRBJ1-1,TRBV5-1
CSVGWMGQAPDTQYF,TGCAGCGTTGGTTGGATGGGTCAGGCGCCAGATACGCAGTATTTT,.,.,TRBJ2-3,TRBV29-1
CASSYSLQGRTEAFF,TGTGCCAGCAGTTACTCGCTACAGGGTAGGACTGAAGCTTTCTTT,once,.,TRBJ1-1,TRBV6-5
CATSRLGGPLYEQYF,TGTGCCACCAGCAGATTGGGGGGGCCTTTGTACGAGCAGTACTTC,.,.,TRBJ2-7,TRBV15
CASSPRQDPNYGYTF,TGTGCCAGCAGCCCACGACAGGACCCTAACTATGGCTACACCTTC,.,.,TRBJ1-2,TRBV9
CASSELGQGNSPLHF,TGTGCCAGCAGTGAACTGGGACAGGGAAATTCACCCCTCCACTTT,.,TRBD1,TRBJ1-6,TRBV2
CASSRQGGQETQYF,TGTGCCAGCAGCCGACAGGGAGGCCAAGAGACCCAGTACTTC,once,.,TRBJ2-5,TRBV7-7
CASSQGRQETQYF,TGTGCCAGCAGCCAGGGCCGCCAAGAGACCCAGTACTTC,once,.,TRBJ2-5,TRBV3-1/TRBV3-2
CASSLDRTYGYTF,TGTGCCAGCAGCTTAGACAGAACCTATGGCTACACCTTC,.,.,TRBJ1-2,TRBV13
CASSTSIGGRKDGYTF,TGTGCCAGCAGCACCAGTATCGGGGGGCGTAAAGATGGCTACACCTTC,.,.,TRBJ1-2,TRBV3-1/TRBV3-2
CASRRGLVQDNSPLHF,TGTGCCAGCAGGAGGGGGTTAGTTCAGGATAATTCACCCCTCCACTTT,once,.,TRBJ1-6,TRBV27
CASQGQGDEQYF,TGTGCCAGCCAAGGACAGGGGGACGAGCAGTACTTC,few,TRBD1,TRBJ2-7,TRBV3-1/TRBV3-2
CASSESGGLYEQYF,TGTGCCAGCAGCGAAAGCGGGGGGCTCTACGAGCAGTACTTC,.,TRBD2,TRBJ2-7,TRBV9
CASSRTTGGTEAFF,TGTGCCAGCTCACGGACCACAGGGGGGACTGAAGCTTTCTTT,.,TRBD1,TRBJ1-1,TRBV18